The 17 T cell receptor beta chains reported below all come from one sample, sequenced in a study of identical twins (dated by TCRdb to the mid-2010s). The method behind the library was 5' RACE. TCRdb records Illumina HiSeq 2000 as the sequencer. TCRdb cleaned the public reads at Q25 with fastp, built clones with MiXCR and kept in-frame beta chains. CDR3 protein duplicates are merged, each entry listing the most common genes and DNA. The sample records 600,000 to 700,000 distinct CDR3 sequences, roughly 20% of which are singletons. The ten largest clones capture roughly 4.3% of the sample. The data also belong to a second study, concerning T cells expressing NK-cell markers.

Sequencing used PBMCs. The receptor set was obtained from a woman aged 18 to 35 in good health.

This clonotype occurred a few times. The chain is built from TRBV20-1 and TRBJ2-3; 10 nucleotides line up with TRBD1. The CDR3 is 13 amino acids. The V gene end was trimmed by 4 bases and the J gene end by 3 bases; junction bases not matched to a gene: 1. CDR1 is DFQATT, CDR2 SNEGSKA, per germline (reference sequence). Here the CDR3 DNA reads TGCAGTGCTAAGGACAGGGGGACAGATACGCAGTATTTT. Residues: CSAKDRGTDTQYF.

The CDR3 DNA sequence: TGTGCCAGCAGTTACTCGCCCCAATTAGGCTACACCTTC. Translated: CASSYSPQLGYTF. V gene TRBV6-5 combines with J gene TRBJ1-2; D is uncertain. Per germline, CDR1 MNHEY and CDR2 SVGAGI. CDR3 length equals 13 residues. V lost 0 bases and J lost 8, with 10 bases in between.

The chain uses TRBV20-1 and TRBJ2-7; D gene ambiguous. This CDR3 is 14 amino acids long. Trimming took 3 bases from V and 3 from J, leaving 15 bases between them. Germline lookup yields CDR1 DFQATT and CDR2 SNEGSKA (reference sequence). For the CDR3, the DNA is TGCAGTGCTAGCCCCGGGCCAGTTATCTACGAGCAGTACTTC. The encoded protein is CSASPGPVIYEQYF.

CDR3 sequence (DNA): TGTGCCAGCAGCCACCTTCGGGGGCGGCGGGGGACAGATACGCAGTATTTT. Protein sequence: CASSHLRGRRGTDTQYF. J is TRBJ2-3 and V is TRBV14; possible D gene TRBD2, 7 bases. Germline loops: CDR1 SGHDN, CDR2 FVKESK. Trimming pared 3 bases from V and 3 bases from J, leaving 19 bases between. CDR3 size: 17 residues.

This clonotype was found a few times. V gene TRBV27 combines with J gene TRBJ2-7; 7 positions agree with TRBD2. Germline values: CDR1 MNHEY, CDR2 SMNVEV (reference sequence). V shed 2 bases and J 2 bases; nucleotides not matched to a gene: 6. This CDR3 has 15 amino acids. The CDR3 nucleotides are TGTGCCAGCAGTTTAACGGCTAGCGGAGCCTACGAGCAGTACTTC. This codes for CASSLTASGAYEQYF.

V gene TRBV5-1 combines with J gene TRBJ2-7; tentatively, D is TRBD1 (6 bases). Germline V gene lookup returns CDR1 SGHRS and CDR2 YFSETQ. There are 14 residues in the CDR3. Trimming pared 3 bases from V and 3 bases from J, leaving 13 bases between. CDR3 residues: CASSWMDRRYEQYF. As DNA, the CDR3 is TGCGCCAGCAGCTGGATGGACAGACGCTACGAGCAGTACTTC.

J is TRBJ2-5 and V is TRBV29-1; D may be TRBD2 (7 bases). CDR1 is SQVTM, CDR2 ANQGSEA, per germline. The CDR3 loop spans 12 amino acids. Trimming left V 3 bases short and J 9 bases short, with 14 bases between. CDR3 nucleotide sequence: TGCAGCGTTGAGAGGCAAGGGGGGGCCCAGTACTTC. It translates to CSVERQGGAQYF.

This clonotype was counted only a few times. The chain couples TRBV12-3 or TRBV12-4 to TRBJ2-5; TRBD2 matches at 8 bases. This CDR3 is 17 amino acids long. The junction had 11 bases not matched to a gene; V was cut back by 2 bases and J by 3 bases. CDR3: CASSLWGRGALEETQYF. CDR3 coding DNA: TGTGCCAGCAGTTTATGGGGGCGGGGGGCTCTTGAAGAGACCCAGTACTTC.

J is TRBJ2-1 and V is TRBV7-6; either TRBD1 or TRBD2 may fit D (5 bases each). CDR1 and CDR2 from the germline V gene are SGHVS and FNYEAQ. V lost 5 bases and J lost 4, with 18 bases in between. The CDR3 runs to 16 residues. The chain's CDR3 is CASSEPRGVRYNEQFF. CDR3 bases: TGTGCCAGCAGCGAACCGAGGGGAGTGCGGTACAATGAGCAGTTCTTC.

CDR3 nucleotide sequence: TGTGCCAGCAGCTTAGTAGGGATTTCTGGGGTCGGGCAGTACTTC. It specifies CASSLVGISGVGQYF. The chain recombines TRBV7-9 with TRBJ2-7; the D is unclear. Germline CDR1 is SEHNR and CDR2 is FQNEAQ (reference sequence). The CDR3 contains 15 residues. The V end was cut by 1 base, the J end by 9 bases, with 19 bases between.

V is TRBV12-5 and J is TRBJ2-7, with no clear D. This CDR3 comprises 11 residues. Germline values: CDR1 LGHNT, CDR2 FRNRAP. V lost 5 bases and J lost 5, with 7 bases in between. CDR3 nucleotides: TGTGCTAGTGGTCCGGGTGACGAGCAGTACTTC. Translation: CASGPGDEQYF.

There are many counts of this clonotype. CDR3 nucleotide sequence: TGTGCCACCTACGGCGTGGGTCTCGGCGAGCAGTACTTC. It encodes CATYGVGLGEQYF. V and J are TRBV24-1 and TRBJ2-7, with D uncertain. Between the trimmed V and J ends, which lost 9 bases and 6 bases, there was a span of 17 bases. The CDR3 extends over 13 amino acids. Looked up from germline, CDR1 is KGHDR and CDR2 is SFDVKD.

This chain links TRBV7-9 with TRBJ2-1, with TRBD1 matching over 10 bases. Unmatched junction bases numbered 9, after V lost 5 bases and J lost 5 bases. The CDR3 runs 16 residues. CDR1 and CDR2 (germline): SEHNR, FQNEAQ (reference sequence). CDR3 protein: CASSQRPGQGNNEQFF. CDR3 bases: TGTGCCAGCAGCCAAAGGCCGGGACAGGGGAACAATGAGCAGTTCTTC.

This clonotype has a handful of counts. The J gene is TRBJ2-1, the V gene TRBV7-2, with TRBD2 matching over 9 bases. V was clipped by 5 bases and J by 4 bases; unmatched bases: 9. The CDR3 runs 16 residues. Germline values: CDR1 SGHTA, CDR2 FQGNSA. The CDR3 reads CASSTSSGNPYNEQFF. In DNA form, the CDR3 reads TGTGCCAGCAGCACCTCTAGCGGGAACCCTTACAATGAGCAGTTCTTC.

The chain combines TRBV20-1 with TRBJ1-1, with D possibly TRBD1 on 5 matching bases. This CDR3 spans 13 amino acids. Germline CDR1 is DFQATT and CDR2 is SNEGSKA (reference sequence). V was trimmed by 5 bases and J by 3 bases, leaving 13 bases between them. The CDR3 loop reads CSALYGTHTEAFF. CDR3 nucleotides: TGCAGTGCTCTTTATGGGACGCACACTGAAGCTTTCTTT.

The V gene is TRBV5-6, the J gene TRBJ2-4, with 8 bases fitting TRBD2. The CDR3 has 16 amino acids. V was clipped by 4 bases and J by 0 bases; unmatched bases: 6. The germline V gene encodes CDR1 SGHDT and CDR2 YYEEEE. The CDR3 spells CASSISGGLAKNIQYF. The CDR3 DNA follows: TGTGCCAGCAGCATAAGCGGGGGCCTAGCCAAAAACATTCAGTACTTC.

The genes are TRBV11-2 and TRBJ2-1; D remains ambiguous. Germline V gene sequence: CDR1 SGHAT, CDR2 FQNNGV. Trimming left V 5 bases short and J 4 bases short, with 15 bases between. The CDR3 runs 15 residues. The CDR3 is CASSGRLTVYNEQFF. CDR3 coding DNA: TGTGCCAGCAGCGGACGACTGACGGTTTACAATGAGCAGTTCTTC.